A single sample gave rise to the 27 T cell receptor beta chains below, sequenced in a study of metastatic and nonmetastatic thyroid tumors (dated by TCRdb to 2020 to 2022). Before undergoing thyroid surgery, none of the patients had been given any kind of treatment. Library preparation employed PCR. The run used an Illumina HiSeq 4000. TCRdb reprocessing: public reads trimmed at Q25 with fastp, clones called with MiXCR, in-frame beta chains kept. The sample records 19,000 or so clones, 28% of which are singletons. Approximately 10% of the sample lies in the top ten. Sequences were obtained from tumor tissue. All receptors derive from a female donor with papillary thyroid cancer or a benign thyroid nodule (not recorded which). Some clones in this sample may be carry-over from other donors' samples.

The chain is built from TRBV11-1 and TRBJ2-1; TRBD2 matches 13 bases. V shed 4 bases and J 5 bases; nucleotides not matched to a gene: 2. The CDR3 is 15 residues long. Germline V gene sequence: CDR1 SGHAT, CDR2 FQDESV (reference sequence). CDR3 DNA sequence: TGTGCCAGCAGCTCCGGGACTAGCGGGGACAATGAGCAGTTCTTC. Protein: CASSSGTSGDNEQFF.

The DNA of the CDR3 is TGTGCCAGTAGTAACAGGTACGAGCAGTACTTC. This codes for CASSNRYEQYF. This chain joins TRBV19 and TRBJ2-7, with a tentative D call TRBD1 (5 bases). Deletions cut 4 bases from V and 4 bases from J, with 5 bases between. Germline CDR1 and CDR2: LNHDA and SQIVND (reference sequence). This CDR3 has 11 amino acids.

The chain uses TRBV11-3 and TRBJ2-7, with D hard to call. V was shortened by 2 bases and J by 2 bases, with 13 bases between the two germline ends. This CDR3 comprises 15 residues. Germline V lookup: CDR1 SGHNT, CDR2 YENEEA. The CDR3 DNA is TGTGCCAGCAGCTTAAGTGGCGACAATGCCTACGAGCAGTACGTC. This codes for CASSLSGDNAYEQYV.

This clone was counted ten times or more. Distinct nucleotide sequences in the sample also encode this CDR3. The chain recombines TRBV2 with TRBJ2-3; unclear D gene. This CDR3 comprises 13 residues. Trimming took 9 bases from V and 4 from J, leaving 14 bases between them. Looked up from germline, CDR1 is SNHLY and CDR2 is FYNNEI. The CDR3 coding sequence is TGTGCCAGGAAACCGCCGTCGGCAGATACGCAGTATTTT. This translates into CARKPPSADTQYF.

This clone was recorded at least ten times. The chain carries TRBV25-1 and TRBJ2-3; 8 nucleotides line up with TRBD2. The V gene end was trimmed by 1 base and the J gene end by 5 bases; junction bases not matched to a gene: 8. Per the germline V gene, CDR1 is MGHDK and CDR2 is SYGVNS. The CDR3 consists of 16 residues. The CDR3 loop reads CASSELRSGSGDTQYF. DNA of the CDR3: TGTGCCAGCAGTGAATTAAGAAGCGGGAGTGGAGATACGCAGTATTTT.

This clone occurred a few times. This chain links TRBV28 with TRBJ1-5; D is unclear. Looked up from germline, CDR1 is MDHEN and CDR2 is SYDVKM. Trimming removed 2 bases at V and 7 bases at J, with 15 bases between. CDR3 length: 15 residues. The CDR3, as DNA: TGTGCCAGCAGTTTAAGGTTCGAGGGCGGGCAGCCCCAGCATTTT. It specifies CASSLRFEGGQPQHF.

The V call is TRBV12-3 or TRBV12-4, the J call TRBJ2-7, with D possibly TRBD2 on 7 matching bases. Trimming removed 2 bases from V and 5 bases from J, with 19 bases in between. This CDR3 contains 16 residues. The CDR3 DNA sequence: TGTGCCAGCAGTTTACTCCTGGGGGGGGCGAGAAACGAGCAGTACTTC. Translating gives CASSLLLGGARNEQYF.

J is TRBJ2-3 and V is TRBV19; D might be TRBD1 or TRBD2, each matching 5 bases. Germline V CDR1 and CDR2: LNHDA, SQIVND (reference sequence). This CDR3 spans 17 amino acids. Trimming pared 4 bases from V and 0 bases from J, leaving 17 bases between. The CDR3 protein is CASSTRGAAPSTDTQYF. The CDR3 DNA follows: TGTGCCAGTAGTACGAGGGGAGCGGCCCCTAGCACAGATACGCAGTATTTT.

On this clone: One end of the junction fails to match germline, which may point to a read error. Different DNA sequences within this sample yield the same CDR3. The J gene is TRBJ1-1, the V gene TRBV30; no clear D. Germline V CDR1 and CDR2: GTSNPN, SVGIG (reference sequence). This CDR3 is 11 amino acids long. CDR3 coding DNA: TGTGCATGGAGTTCACCCACTGAAGCTTTCTTT. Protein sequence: CAWSSPTEAFF.

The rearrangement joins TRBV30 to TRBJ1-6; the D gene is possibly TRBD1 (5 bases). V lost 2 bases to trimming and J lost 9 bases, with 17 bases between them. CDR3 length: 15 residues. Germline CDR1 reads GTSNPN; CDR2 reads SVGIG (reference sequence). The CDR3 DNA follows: TGTGCCTGGAGTCTTGCCGGGGGGATGGGTTCACCCCTCCACTTT. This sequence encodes CAWSLAGGMGSPLHF.

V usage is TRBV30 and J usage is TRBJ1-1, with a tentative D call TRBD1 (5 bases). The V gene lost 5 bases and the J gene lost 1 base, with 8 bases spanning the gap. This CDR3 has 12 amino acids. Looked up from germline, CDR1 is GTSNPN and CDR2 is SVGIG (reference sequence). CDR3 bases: TGTGCCTGGTCGGGACGGAACACTGAAGCTTTCTTT. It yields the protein CAWSGRNTEAFF.

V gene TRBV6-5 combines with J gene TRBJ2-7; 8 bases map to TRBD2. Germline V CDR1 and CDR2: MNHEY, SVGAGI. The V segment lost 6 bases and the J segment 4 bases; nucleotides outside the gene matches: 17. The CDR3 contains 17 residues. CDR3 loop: CASSFGGAVLAGYEQYF. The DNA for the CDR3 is TGTGCCAGCAGCTTCGGAGGGGCGGTGCTAGCGGGTTACGAGCAGTACTTC.

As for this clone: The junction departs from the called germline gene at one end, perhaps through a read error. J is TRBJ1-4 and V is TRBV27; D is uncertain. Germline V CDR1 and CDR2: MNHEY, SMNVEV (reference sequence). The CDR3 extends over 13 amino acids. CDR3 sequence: CASSCGSREKLLF. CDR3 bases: TGTGCCAGCAGTTGTGGGTCAAGGGAAAAACTGCTTTTT.

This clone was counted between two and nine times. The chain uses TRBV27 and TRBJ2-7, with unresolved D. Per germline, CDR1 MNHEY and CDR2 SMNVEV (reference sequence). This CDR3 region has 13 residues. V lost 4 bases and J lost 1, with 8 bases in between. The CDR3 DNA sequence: TGTGCCAGCAGTTCGGTAGATTCCTACGAGCAGTACTTC. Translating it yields CASSSVDSYEQYF.

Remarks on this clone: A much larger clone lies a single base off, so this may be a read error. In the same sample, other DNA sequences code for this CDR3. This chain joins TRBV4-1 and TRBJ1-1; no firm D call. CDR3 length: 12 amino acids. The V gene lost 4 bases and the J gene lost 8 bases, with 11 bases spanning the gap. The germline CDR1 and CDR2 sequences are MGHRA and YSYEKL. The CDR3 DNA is TGCGCCAGCAGCCTAACCACGGGCGAAGCTTTCTTT. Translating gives CASSLTTGEAFF.

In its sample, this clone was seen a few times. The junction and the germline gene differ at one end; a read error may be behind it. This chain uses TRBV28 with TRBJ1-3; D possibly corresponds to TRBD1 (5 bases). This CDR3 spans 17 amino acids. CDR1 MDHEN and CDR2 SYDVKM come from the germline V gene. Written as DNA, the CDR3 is TGTGCCAGCACTTCTTGGGGGTTTCAGCCCTCTGTAAACACCATATATTTT. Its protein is CASTSWGFQPSVNTIYF.

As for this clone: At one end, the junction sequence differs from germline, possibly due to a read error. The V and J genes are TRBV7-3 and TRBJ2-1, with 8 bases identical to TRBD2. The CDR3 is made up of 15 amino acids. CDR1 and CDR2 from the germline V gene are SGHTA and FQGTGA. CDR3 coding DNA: TGTGCCAGCAGCTTATGGGGCGGGAGGCTAAATGAGAAGTTCTTC. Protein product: CASSLWGGRLNEKFF. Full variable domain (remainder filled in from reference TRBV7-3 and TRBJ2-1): GAGVSQTPSNKVTEKGKYVELRCDPISGHTALYWYRQSLGQGPEFLIYFQGTGAADDSGLPNDRFFAVRPEGSVSTLKIQRTERGDSAVYLCASSLWGGRLNEKFFGPGTRLTVL.

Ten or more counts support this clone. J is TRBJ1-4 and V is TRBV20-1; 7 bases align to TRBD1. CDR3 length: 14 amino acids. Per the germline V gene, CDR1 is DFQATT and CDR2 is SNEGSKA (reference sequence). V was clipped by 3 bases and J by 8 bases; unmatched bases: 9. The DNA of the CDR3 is TGCAGTGCTAGGGCGACAGGGACGGGGGAAAAACTGTTTTTT. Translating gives CSARATGTGEKLFF.

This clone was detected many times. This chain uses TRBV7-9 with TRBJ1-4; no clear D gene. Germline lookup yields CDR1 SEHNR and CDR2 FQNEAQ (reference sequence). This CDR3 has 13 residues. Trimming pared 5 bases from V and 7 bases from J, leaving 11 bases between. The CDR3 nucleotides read TGTGCCAGCAGCCCATTGGTGGGTGAAAAACTGTTTTTT. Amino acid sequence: CASSPLVGEKLFF. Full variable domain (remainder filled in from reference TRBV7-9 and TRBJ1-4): DTGVSQNPRHKITKRGQNVTFRCDPISEHNRLYWYRQTLGQGPEFLTYFQNEAQLEKSRLLSDRFSAERPKGSFSTLEIQRTEQGDSAMYLCASSPLVGEKLFFGSGTQLSVL.

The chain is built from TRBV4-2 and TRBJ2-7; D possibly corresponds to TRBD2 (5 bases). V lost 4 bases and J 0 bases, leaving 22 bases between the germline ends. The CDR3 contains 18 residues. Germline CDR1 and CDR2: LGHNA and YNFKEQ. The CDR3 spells CASSPNVLAGGGSYEQYF. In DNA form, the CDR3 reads TGTGCCAGCAGCCCCAATGTATTAGCCGGAGGAGGCTCCTACGAGCAGTACTTC.

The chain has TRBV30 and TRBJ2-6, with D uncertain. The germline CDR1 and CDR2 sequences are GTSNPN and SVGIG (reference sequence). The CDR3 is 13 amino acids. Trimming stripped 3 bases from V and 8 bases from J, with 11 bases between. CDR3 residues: CAWRTAWSNVLTF. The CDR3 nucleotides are TGTGCCTGGAGGACGGCATGGTCCAACGTCCTGACTTTC.

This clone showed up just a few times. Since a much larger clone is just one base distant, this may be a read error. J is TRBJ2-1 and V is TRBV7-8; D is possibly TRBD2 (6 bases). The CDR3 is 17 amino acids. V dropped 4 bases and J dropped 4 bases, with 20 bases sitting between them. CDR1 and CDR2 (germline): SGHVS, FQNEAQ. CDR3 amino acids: CASSSPTFRERYNEQFF. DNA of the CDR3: TGTGCCAGCAGCTCCCCTACGTTTCGGGAGAGGTACAATGAGCAGTTCTTC. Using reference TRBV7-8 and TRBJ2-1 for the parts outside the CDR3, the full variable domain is GAGVSQSPRYKVAKRGQDVALRCDPISGHVSLFWYQQALGQGPEFLTYFQNEAQLDKSGLPSDRFFAERPEGSVSTLKIQRTQQEDSAVYLCASSSPTFRERYNEQFFGPGTRLTVL.

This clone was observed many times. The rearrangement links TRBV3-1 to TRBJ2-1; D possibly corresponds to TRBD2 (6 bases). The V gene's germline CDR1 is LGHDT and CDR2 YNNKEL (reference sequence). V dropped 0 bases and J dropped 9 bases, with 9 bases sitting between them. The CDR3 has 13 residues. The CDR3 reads CASSQDLGGEQFF. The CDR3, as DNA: TGTGCCAGCAGCCAAGATTTGGGGGGTGAGCAGTTCTTC.

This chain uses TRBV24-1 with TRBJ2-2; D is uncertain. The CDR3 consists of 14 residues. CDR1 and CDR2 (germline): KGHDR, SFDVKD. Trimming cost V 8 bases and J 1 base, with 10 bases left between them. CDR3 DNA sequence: TGTGCCACCATGGGTGAAGGGAACACCGGGGAGCTGTTTTTT. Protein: CATMGEGNTGELFF.

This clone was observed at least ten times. The DNA of the CDR3 is TGTGCCAGCAGCTTAGCAGGCCAGGGTAGTCTCGATGAGCAGTTCTTC. It is translated as CASSLAGQGSLDEQFF. The V and J genes are TRBV7-8 and TRBJ2-1, with D maybe TRBD1 (5 bases). The CDR3 runs 16 residues. Germline values: CDR1 SGHVS, CDR2 FQNEAQ. V shed 0 bases and J shed 8 bases, with 17 bases lying between them. The entire variable domain, with the rest obtained from reference TRBV7-8 and TRBJ2-1, is as follows: GAGVSQSPRYKVAKRGQDVALRCDPISGHVSLFWYQQALGQGPEFLTYFQNEAQLDKSGLPSDRFFAERPEGSVSTLKIQRTQQEDSAVYLCASSLAGQGSLDEQFFGPGTRLTVL.

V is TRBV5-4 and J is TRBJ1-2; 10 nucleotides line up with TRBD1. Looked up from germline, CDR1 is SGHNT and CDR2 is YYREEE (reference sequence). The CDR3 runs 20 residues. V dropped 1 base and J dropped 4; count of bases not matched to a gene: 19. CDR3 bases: TGTGCCAGCAGCTTGCTTCGCGACAGGGGGCTCGCGGCTGTTGTCTATGGCTACACCTTC. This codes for CASSLLRDRGLAAVVYGYTF.

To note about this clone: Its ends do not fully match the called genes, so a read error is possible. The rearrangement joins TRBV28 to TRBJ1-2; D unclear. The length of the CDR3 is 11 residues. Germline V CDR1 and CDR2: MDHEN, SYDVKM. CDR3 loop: CASSRDYCYTF. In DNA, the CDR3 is TGTGCCAGCAGTCGCGACTATTGCTACACCTTC.